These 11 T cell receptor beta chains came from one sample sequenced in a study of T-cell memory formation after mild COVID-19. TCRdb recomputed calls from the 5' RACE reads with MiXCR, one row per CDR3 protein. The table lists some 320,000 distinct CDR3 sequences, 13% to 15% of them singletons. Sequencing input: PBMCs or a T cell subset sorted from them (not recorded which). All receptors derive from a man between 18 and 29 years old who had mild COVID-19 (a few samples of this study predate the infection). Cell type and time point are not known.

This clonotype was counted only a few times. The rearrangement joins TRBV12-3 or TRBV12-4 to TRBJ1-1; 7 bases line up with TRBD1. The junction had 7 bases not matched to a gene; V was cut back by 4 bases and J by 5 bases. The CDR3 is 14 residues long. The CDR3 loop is CASSWTGGPTEAFF. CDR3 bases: TGTGCCAGCAGTTGGACAGGTGGGCCGACTGAAGCTTTCTTT.

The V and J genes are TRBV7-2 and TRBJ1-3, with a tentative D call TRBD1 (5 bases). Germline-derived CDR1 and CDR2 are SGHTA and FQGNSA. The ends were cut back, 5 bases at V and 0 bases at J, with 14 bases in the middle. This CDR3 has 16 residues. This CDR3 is CASSAQPGDSGNTIYF. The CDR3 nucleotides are TGTGCCAGCAGCGCCCAACCGGGGGACTCTGGAAACACCATATATTTT.

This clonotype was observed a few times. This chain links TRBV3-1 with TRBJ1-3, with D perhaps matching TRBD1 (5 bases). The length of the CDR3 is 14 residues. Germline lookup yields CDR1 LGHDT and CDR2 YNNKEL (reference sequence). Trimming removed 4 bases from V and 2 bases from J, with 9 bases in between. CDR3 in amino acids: CASSRGEAGNTIYF. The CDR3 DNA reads TGTGCCAGCAGCCGGGGGGAAGCTGGAAACACCATATATTTT.

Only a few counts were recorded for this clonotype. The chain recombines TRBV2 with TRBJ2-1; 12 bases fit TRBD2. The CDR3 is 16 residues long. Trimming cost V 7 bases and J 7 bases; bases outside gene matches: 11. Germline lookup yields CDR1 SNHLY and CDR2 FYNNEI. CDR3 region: CASTPGLAGGQNEQFF. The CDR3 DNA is TGTGCCAGCACCCCGGGGCTAGCGGGGGGGCAGAATGAGCAGTTCTTC.

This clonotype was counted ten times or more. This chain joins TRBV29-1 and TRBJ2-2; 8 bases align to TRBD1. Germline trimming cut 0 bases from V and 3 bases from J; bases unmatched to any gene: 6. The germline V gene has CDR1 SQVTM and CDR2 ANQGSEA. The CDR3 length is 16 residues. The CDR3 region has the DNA TGCAGCGTTGAAGATAAGGCAGGGGGCCACACCGGGGAGCTGTTTTTT. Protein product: CSVEDKAGGHTGELFF.

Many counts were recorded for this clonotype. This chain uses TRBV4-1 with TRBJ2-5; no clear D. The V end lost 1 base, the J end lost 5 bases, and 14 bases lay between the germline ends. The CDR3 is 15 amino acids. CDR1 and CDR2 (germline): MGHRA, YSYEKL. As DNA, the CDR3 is TGCGCCAGCAGCCAAGTGGTTCGAGGCGACGAGACCCAGTACTTC. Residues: CASSQVVRGDETQYF.

CDR3 sequence: CSATGNSNQPQHF. Here the CDR3 DNA reads TGCAGTGCTACGGGGAATAGCAATCAGCCCCAGCATTTT. V is TRBV20-1 and J is TRBJ1-5; D is ambiguous. Germline CDR1 and CDR2: DFQATT and SNEGSKA (reference sequence). The length of the CDR3 is 13 residues. The ends were cut back, 4 bases at V and 0 bases at J, with 7 bases in the middle.

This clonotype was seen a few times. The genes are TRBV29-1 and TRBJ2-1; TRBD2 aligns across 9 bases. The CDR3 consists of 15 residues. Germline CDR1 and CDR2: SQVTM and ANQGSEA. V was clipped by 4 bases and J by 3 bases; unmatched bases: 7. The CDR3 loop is CSVVGSGGLYNEQFF. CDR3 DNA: TGCAGCGTTGTGGGTAGCGGGGGACTCTACAATGAGCAGTTCTTC.

CDR3 in amino acids: CASSSTTGGAAEAFF. DNA of the CDR3: TGTGCCAGCAGCTCGACCACCGGGGGTGCGGCTGAAGCTTTCTTT. This chain links TRBV7-3 with TRBJ1-1; TRBD1 might be the D (5 bases). The ends were cut back, 4 bases at V and 6 bases at J, with 18 bases in the middle. Germline CDR1 and CDR2: SGHTA and FQGTGA. The CDR3 is made up of 15 amino acids.

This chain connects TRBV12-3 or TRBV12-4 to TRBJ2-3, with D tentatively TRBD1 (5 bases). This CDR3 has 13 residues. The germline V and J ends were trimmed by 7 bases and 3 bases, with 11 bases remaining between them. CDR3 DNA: TGTGCCAGCAACAACGCAGGGACAGATACGCAGTATTTT. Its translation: CASNNAGTDTQYF.

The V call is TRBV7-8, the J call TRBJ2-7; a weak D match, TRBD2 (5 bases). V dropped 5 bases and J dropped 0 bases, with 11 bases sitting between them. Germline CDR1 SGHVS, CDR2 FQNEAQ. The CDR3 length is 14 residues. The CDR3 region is CASSPSLSSYEQYF. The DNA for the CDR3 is TGTGCCAGCAGCCCTAGCCTAAGCTCCTACGAGCAGTACTTC.